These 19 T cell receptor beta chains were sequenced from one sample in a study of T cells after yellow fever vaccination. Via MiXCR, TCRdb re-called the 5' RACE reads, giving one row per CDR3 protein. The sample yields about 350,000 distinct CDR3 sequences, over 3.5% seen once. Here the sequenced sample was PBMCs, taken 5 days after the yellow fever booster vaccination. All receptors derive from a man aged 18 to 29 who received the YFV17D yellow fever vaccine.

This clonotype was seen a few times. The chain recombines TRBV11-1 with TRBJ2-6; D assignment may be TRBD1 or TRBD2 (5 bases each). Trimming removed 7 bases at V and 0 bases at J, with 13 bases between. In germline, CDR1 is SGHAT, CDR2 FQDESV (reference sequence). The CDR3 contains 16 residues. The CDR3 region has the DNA TGTGCCAGCATCCGGGGCGCTGGCTCTGGGGCCAACGTCCTGACTTTC. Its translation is CASIRGAGSGANVLTF. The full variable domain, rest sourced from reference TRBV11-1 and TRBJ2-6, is EAEVAQSPRYKITEKSQAVAFWCDPISGHATLYWYRQILGQGPELLVQFQDESVVDDSQLPKDRFSAERLKGVDSTLKIQPAELGDSAMYLCASIRGAGSGANVLTFGAGSRLTVL.

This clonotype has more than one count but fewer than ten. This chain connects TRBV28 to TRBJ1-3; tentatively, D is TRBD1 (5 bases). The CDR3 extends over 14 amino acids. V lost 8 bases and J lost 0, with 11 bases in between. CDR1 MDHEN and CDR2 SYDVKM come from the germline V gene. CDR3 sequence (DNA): TGTGCCAGCCGTGGGGGGACCTCTGGAAACACCATATATTTT. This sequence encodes CASRGGTSGNTIYF.

As DNA, the CDR3 is TGCAGCGTTGCGGCTATGAGGGACAATGAGCAGTTCTTC. Its translation: CSVAAMRDNEQFF. The V gene is TRBV29-1, the J gene TRBJ2-1; the D gene is possibly TRBD2 (5 bases). V was shortened by 4 bases and J by 5 bases, with 12 bases between the two germline ends. This CDR3 comprises 13 residues. The germline V gene has CDR1 SQVTM and CDR2 ANQGSEA.

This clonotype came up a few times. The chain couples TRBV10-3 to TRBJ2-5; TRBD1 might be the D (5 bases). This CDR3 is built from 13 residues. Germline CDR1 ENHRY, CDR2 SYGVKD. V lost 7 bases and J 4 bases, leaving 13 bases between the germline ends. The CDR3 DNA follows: TGTGCCATCACGAAGGGGCCTTTAGAGACCCAGTACTTC. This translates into CAITKGPLETQYF.

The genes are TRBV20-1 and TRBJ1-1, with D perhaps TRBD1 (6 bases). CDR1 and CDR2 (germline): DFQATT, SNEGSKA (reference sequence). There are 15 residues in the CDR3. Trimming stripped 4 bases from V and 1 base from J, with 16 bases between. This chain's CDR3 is CSAMARGRGNTEAFF. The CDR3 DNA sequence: TGCAGTGCTATGGCTCGGGGCAGGGGGAACACTGAAGCTTTCTTT.

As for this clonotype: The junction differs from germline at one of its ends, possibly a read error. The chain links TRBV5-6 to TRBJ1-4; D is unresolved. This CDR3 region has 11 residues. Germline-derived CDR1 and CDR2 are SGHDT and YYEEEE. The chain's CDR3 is CASSVNEKLSF. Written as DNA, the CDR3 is TGTGCCAGCAGCGTTAATGAAAAACTGTCTTTT.

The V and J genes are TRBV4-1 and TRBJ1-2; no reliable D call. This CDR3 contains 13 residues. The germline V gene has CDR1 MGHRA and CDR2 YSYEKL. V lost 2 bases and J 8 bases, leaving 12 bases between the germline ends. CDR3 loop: CASSQSPGLGYTF. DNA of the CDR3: TGCGCCAGCAGCCAATCTCCCGGGCTCGGCTACACCTTC.

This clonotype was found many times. The CDR3 DNA follows: TGTGCCATCAGTGGCAGCTCTGGAAACACCATATATTTT. Translated: CAISGSSGNTIYF. V and J are TRBV10-3 and TRBJ1-3; no firm D call. Germline-derived CDR1 and CDR2 are ENHRY and SYGVKD. The CDR3 sequence is 13 residues long. Deletions cut 4 bases from V and 0 bases from J, with 4 bases between.

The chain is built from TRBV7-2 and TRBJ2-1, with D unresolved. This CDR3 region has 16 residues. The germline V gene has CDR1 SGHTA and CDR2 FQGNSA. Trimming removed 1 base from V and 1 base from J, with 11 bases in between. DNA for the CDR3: TGTGCCAGCAGCTTAGTCCCCCCCAGGTCCTACAATGAGCAGTTCTTC. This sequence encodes CASSLVPPRSYNEQFF.

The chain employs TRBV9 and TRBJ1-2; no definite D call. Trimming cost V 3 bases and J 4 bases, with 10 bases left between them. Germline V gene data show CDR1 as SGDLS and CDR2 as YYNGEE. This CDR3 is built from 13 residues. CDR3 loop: CASSASQGYGYTF. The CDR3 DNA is TGTGCCAGCAGCGCCTCCCAAGGCTATGGCTACACCTTC.

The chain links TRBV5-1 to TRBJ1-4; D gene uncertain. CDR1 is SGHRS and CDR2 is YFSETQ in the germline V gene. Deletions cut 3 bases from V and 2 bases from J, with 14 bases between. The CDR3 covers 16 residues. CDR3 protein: CASSSALGLTNEKLFF. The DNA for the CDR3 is TGCGCCAGCAGCTCGGCGTTGGGTTTGACTAATGAAAAACTGTTTTTT.

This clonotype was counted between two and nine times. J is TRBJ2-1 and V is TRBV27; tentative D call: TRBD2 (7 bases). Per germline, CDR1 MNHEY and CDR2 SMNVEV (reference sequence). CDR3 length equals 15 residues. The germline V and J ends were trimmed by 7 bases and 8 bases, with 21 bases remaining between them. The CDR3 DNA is TGTGCCAGCATTTCCGCGGGGGCCCTTGGGGATGAGCAGTTCTTC. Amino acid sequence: CASISAGALGDEQFF.

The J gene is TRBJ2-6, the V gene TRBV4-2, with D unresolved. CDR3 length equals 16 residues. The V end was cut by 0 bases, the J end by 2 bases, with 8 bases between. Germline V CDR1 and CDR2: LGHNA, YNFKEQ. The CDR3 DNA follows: TGTGCCAGCAGCCAAGAAGGCCGGACTGGGGCCAACGTCCTGACTTTC. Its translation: CASSQEGRTGANVLTF.

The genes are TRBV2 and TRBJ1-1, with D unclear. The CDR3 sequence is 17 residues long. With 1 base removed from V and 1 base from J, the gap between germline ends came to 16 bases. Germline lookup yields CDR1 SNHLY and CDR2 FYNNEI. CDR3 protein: CASSEGGYSRENTEAFF. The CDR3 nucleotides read TGTGCCAGCAGTGAAGGTGGTTACAGTCGAGAGAACACTGAAGCTTTCTTT.

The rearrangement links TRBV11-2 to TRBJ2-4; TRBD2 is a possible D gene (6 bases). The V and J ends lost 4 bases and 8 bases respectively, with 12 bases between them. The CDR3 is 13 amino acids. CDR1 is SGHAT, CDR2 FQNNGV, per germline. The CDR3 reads CASSSLGGDIQYF. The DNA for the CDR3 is TGTGCCAGCAGCTCCTTGGGGGGAGACATTCAGTACTTC.

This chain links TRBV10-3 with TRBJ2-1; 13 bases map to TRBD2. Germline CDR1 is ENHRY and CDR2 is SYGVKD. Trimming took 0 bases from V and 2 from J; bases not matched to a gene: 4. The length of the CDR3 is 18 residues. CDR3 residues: CAISESTSGGPTYNEQFF. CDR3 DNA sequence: TGTGCCATCAGTGAGTCGACTAGCGGGGGGCCAACCTACAATGAGCAGTTCTTC.

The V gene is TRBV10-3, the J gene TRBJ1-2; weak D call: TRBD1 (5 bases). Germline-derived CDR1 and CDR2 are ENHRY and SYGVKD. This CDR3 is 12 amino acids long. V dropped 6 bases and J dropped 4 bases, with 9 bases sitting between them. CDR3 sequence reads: CAIRGEFYGYTF. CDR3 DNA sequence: TGTGCCATCAGAGGGGAATTCTATGGCTACACCTTC.

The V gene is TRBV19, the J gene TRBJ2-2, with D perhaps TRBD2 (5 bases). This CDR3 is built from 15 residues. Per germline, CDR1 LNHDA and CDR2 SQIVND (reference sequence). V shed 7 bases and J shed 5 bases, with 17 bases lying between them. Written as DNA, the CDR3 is TGTGCCAGTACCAATACGGGCAGGAGGACCGGGGAGCTGTTTTTT. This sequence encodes CASTNTGRRTGELFF.

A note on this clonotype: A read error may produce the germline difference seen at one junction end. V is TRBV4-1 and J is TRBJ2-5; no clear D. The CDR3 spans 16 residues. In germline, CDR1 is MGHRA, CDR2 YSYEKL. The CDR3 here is CTSSPSGLALTETQYF. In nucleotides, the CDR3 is TGCACCAGCAGTCCCTCCGGCCTCGCCCTCACGGAGACCCAGTACTTC.